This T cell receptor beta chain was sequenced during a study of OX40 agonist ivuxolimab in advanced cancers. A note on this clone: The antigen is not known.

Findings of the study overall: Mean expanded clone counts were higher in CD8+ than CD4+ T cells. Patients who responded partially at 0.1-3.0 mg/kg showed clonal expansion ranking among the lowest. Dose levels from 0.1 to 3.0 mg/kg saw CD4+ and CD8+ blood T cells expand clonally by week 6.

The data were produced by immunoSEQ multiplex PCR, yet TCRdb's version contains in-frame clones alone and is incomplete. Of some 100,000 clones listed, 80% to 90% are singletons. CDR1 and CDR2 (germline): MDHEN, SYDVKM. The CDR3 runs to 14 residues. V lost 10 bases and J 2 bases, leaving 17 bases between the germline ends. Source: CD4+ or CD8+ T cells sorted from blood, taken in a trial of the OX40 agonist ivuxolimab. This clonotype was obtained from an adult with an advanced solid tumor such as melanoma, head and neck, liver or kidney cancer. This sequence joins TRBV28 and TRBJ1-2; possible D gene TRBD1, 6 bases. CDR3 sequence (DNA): TGTGCCACCAAGGTGACAAGGGGGAACTATGGCTACACCTTC. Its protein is CATKVTRGNYGYTF.